This T cell receptor (beta chain) was found in a study of T-cell reconstitution after alpha-beta-depleted transplantation in children. This clonotype was counted many times. Researchers prepared the TCRbeta library using unique molecular identifiers, the study reports. From the PCR reads, TCRdb called clonotypes with MiXCR, one entry per CDR3 protein. The sample lists 150,000 to 250,000 distinct CDR3 sequences, approximately 15% seen once, with under 15% in the top ten. The receptor was isolated from a human donor who donated a stem cell graft to a child with acute lymphoblastic leukemia. Sample: PBMCs from the stem cell graft donor, taken from the stem cell graft.

The CDR3 reads CATSAADAKTPYNEQFF. As DNA, the CDR3 is TGTGCCACCAGTGCCGCGGACGCTAAAACCCCCTACAATGAGCAGTTCTTC. The chain carries TRBV24-1 and TRBJ2-1; D is undetermined. V was shortened by 5 bases and J by 2 bases, with 18 bases between the two germline ends. Germline V gene lookup returns CDR1 KGHDR and CDR2 SFDVKD. The CDR3 sequence is 17 residues long.